The clone carrying this TCR beta chain was counted at least ten times. Its antigen is undetermined. CDR3 length: 14 residues. Germline-derived CDR1 and CDR2 are SGHVS and FNYEAQ. V gave up 1 base and J gave up 5 bases, with 11 bases separating them. The data are from a study of early T cells in non-severe SARS-CoV-2 infection. Study overall: Unsorted whole blood bulk RNA was sequenced, with unpaired chains. Study findings and constraints: The VDJdb matching leaned toward anti-spike CD8 responses and overlooked private and CD4 specificities.

Individual cDNA molecules were tagged with unique molecular identifiers, the study reported. TCRdb independently ran MiXCR on the 5' RACE reads; one entry per CDR3 protein. The sample shows 25,000 to 35,000 distinct CDR3 sequences, around 6.6% of them seen only once. Material for sequencing was whole blood. This chain connects TRBV7-6 to TRBJ1-2; no clear D. The receptor comes from an adult who was a healthcare worker with PCR-confirmed SARS-CoV-2 infection or an uninfected control (not recorded which). CDR3 bases: TGTGCCAGCAGCTTAGAGGCAGGTGCTTATGGCTACACCTTC. This encodes CASSLEAGAYGYTF.